This T cell receptor beta chain derives from a study of a mutant IDH1 vaccine in newly diagnosed glioma. Turning to the study itself: Receipt of radiotherapy, temozolomide, or both preceded the study, and most received both.

With respect to this clone: Its antigen is not identified.

The time point: baseline, week 1 (first vaccination visit). Documented treatment: pre-vaccination baseline after standard-of-care therapy. Overall study results and limits: Pseudoprogression seemed unlinked to shifts in top peripheral T cell clonotypes.

Sequenced by immunoSEQ multiplex PCR; TCRdb stores in-frame clones only, minus some. The sample lists around 82,000 clones; over 75% were seen once. Germline V gene data show CDR1 as SGHTA and CDR2 as FQGNSA. CDR3 size: 17 residues. V lost 2 bases and J 2 bases, leaving 19 bases between the germline ends. This chain connects TRBV7-2 to TRBJ2-7; D gene uncertain. The sequence came from a man in his forties or fifties with glioma. Some clones in this sample may be carry-over from other donors' samples. Sequences were derived from PBMCs, sampled from a glioma patient treated with radiotherapy, temozolomide or both. CDR3 DNA: TGTGCCAGCAGCTTACCCCTCGGGCAGGCCCCAGCCTACGAGCAGTACTTC. Translating gives CASSLPLGQAPAYEQYF.